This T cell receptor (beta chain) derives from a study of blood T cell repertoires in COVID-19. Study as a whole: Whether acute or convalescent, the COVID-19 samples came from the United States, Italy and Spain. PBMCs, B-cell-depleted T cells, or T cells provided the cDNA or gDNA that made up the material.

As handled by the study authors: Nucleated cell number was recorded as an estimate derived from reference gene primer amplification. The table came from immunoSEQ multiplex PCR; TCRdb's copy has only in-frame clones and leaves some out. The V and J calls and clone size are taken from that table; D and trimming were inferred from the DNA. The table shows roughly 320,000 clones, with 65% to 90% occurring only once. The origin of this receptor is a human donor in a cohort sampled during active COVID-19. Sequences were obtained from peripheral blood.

The DNA of the CDR3 is TGTGCCAGCAGCAAAAAGGGGGGACAGGGAAAGGAAAAACTGTTTTTT. It translates to CASSKKGGQGKEKLFF. The J gene is TRBJ1-4, the V gene TRBV21-1; TRBD1, the table's D call, lacks a check against the DNA. TRBV21-1 is marked as a pseudogene. CDR3 length equals 16 residues.